This entry lists 7 T cell receptor beta chains sequenced from one sample in a study of blood T cell repertoires in COVID-19. Clones were sequenced by immunoSEQ multiplex PCR, and TCRdb holds only the in-frame ones, with some missing. The sample consists of over 90,000 clones, more than 80% of them appearing once. The sample taken for sequencing was peripheral blood. The receptor source for this set is a human donor in a cohort sampled during active COVID-19.

This sequence joins TRBV28 and TRBJ2-2; 12 nucleotides line up with TRBD2. Trimming took 2 bases from V and 5 from J; bases not matched to a gene: 6. The CDR3 has 17 amino acids. Germline-derived CDR1 and CDR2 are MDHEN and SYDVKM. Written as DNA, the CDR3 is TGTGCCAGCAGTTTAATCCTAGCGGGGGGGCAGACCGGGGAGCTGTTTTTT. This encodes CASSLILAGGQTGELFF.

The genes are TRBV18 and TRBJ2-3; 8 bases are shared with TRBD2. With 3 bases clipped from V and 0 bases from J, the junction kept 8 bases outside the gene matches. CDR1 KGHSH and CDR2 LQKENI come from the germline V gene. The CDR3 is made up of 17 amino acids. The chain's CDR3 is CASSPSLAGGSTDTQYF. The CDR3 region has the DNA TGTGCCAGCTCACCCTCACTGGCGGGGGGTAGCACAGATACGCAGTATTTT.

The genes are TRBV7-4 and TRBJ1-2; D is possibly TRBD1 (6 bases). The CDR3 length is 20 residues. V was clipped by 2 bases and J by 3 bases, with 28 bases between them. Germline V gives CDR1 SGHVT, CDR2 SQSDAQ. CDR3 DNA sequence: TGTGCCAGCAGCTTATCAGGGGCAGAGTGGAGGACCGCAGAGGACTATGGCTACACCTTC. This gives the protein CASSLSGAEWRTAEDYGYTF.

The rearrangement links TRBV6-5 to TRBJ2-7; 9 positions match TRBD1. This CDR3 comprises 13 residues. Germline V gene lookup returns CDR1 MNHEY and CDR2 SVGAGI. Unmatched junction bases numbered 8, after V lost 10 bases and J lost 4 bases. CDR3 coding DNA: TGTGCCAACCAACAGGGGGCACAATACGAGCAGTACTTC. Amino acid sequence: CANQQGAQYEQYF.

The chain uses TRBV2 and TRBJ2-5; no reliable D call. Between the trimmed V and J ends, which lost 8 bases and 3 bases, there was a span of 7 bases. The germline V gene encodes CDR1 SNHLY and CDR2 FYNNEI. The CDR3 length is 11 residues. CDR3 DNA sequence: TGTGCCAGCGAATCGGAAGAGACCCAGTACTTC. This codes for CASESEETQYF.

In nucleotides, the CDR3 is TGTGCCAGTACATTCATAAATGAGCAGTTCTTC. Its translation is CASTFINEQFF. V gene TRBV6-5 combines with J gene TRBJ2-1; no definite D call. The V gene lost 9 bases and the J gene lost 7 bases, with 10 bases spanning the gap. Germline V gene data show CDR1 as MNHEY and CDR2 as SVGAGI. There are 11 residues in the CDR3.

The V and J genes are TRBV7-2 and TRBJ1-2, with a weak D call TRBD1 (5 bases). Per the germline V gene, CDR1 is SGHTA and CDR2 is FQGNSA. The length of the CDR3 is 15 residues. The germline V and J ends were trimmed by 5 bases and 4 bases, with 17 bases remaining between them. The DNA of the CDR3 is TGTGCCAGCAGCATACCCACGACAGCGCTCTATGGCTACACCTTC. This gives the protein CASSIPTTALYGYTF.